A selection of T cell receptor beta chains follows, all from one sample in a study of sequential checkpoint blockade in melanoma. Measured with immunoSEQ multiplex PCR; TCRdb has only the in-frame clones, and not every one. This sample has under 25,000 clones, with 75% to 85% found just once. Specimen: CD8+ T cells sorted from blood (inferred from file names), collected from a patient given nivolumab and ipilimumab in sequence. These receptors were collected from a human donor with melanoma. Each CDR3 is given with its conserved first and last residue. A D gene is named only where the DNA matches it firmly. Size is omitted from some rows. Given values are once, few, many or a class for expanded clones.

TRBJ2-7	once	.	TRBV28	CATSGDLVRTYEQYF	TGTGCCACCTCTGGGGACTTAGTTCGCACCTACGAGCAGTACTTC
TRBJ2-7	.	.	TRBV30	CACTVGSYEQYF	TGTGCCTGCACAGTTGGTTCCTACGAGCAGTACTTC
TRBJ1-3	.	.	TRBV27	CASSSKTADSGNTIYF	TGTGCCAGCAGTTCCAAGACTGCAGACTCTGGAAACACCATATATTTT
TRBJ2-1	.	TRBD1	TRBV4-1	CASSQVWDRYNEQFF	TGCGCCAGCAGCCAAGTGTGGGACAGGTACAATGAGCAGTTCTTC
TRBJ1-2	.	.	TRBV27	CASSLSEGYYGYTF	TGTGCCAGCAGTTTATCGGAGGGTTACTATGGCTACACCTTC
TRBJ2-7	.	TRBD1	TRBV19	CASSMDRDSGHEQYF	TGTGCCAGTAGTATGGACAGGGACTCCGGCCACGAGCAGTACTTC
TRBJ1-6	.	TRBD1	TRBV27	CASSPPRGQGYNSPLHF	TGTGCCAGCAGTCCGCCCCGTGGACAGGGATATAATTCACCCCTCCACTTT
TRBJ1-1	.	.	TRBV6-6	CASSKTGAFF	TGTGCCAGCAGTAAAACAGGAGCTTTCTTT
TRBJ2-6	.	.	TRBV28	CASSAQGANVLTF	TGTGCCAGCAGTGCCCAGGGGGCCAACGTCCTGACTTTC
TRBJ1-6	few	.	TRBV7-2	CASSFRASPLHF	TGTGCCAGCAGCTTTAGAGCCTCACCCCTCCACTTT
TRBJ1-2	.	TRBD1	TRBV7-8	CASSLTYNGQGGTGVTYGYTF	TGTGCCAGCAGTTTGACCTATAACGGACAGGGCGGAACAGGGGTCACCTATGGCTACACCTTC
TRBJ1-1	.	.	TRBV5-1	CASSLTPNTEAFF	TGCGCCAGCAGCTTAACACCCAACACTGAAGCTTTCTTT
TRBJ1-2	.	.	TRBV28	CASSWAGANGRPKGYTF	TGCGCCAGCAGTTGGGCGGGGGCGAACGGGCGTCCTAAAGGCTACACCTTC
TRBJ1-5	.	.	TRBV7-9	CASSLAPGSQQPQHF	TGTGCCAGCAGCTTAGCTCCGGGATCCCAACAGCCCCAGCATTTT
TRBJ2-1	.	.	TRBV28	CASSLKRTILWCEQFF	TGTGCCAGCAGTTTAAAACGAACTATCTTGTGGTGTGAGCAGTTCTTC
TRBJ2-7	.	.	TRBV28	CASRALTSYEQYF	TGTGCCAGCAGAGCACTTACCTCCTACGAGCAGTACTTC
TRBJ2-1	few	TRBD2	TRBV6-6	CATTGGNGNEQFF	TGTGCCACCACCGGGGGGAACGGCAATGAGCAGTTCTTC
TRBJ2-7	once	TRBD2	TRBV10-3	CAISLGAGGGEQYF	TGTGCCATCAGCCTAGGAGCGGGAGGAGGCGAGCAGTACTTC
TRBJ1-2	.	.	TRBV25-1	CASSEPTGDYNYGYTF	TGTGCCAGCAGTGAACCGACAGGCGATTATAACTATGGCTACACCTTC
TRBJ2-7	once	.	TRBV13	CASSRTNGVHEQYF	TGTGCCAGCAGCCGGACTAACGGGGTCCACGAGCAGTACTTC
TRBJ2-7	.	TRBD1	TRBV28	CASSRDRGFVHEQYF	TGTGCCAGCAGCCGGGACAGGGGCTTTGTCCACGAGCAGTACTTC
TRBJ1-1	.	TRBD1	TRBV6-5	CASSYFGQGNTEAFF	TGTGCCAGCAGTTACTTTGGACAGGGGAACACTGAAGCTTTCTTT
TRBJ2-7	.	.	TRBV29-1	CSVVGAGEQYF	TGCAGCGTTGTAGGGGCAGGGGAGCAGTACTTC
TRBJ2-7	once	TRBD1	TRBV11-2	CASSTLGTGTYEQYF	TGTGCCAGCAGCACGCTGGGGACAGGGACCTACGAGCAGTACTTC
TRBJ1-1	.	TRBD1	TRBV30	CASNAVGTGVQEAFF	TGTGCCTCAAACGCAGTAGGGACAGGGGTTCAAGAAGCTTTCTTT
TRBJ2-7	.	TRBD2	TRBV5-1	CASSLTGTSGRVEQYF	TGCGCCAGCAGCCTTACCGGGACTAGCGGCCGTGTAGAGCAGTACTTC
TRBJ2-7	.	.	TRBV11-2	CASSLGVGALYEQYF	TGTGCCAGCAGCTTAGGAGTTGGGGCCCTCTACGAGCAGTACTTC
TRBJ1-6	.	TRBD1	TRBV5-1	CASSPSQGLGSPLHF	TGCGCCAGCAGCCCATCACAGGGGCTGGGTTCACCCCTCCACTTT
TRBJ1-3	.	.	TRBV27	CASSRSRAGNTIYF	TGTGCCAGCAGTCGTAGCAGGGCTGGAAACACCATATATTTT
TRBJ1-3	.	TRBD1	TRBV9	CASSPQGAPGNTIYF	TGTGCCAGCTCGCCCCAGGGGGCTCCTGGAAACACCATATATTTT
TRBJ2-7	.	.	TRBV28	CAIKTGLGEQYF	TGTGCCATAAAAACAGGGTTGGGCGAGCAGTACTTC
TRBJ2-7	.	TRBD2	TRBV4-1	CASSQTSSSYEQYF	TGCGCCAGCAGTCAGACTAGCAGTTCCTACGAGCAGTACTTC
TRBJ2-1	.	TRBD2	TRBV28	CASSSWTSGGANEQFF	TGTGCCAGCAGTTCCTGGACTAGCGGGGGGGCAAATGAGCAGTTCTTC
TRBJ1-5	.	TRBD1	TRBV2	CASSPPRQGGNQPQHF	TGTGCCAGCAGTCCACCGAGACAGGGTGGCAATCAGCCCCAGCATTTT
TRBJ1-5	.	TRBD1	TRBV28	CASSLARQGNQPQHF	TGTGCCAGCAGTTTAGCTCGACAGGGAAATCAGCCCCAGCATTTT
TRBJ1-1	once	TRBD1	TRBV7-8	CASSSPPGGQLNTEAFF	TGTGCCAGCAGCTCCCCACCTGGGGGACAGTTGAACACTGAAGCTTTCTTT
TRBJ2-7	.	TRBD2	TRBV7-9	CASSLVGTSGYEQYF	TGTGCCAGCAGCTTAGTTGGGACTAGCGGCTACGAGCAGTACTTC
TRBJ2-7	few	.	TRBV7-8	CASSPDGRYEQYF	TGTGCCAGCAGCCCAGACGGGAGATACGAGCAGTACTTC
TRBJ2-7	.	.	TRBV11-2	CASSGPRNSEQYF	TGTGCCAGCAGCGGCCCGAGGAACTCCGAGCAGTACTTC
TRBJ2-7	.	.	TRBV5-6	CASSLVTSYEQYF	TGTGCCAGCAGCTTGGTCACTAGCTACGAGCAGTACTTC
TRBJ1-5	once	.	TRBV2	CASKRGSTAGGNQPQHF	TGTGCCAGCAAGCGGGGCTCCACGGCGGGTGGCAATCAGCCCCAGCATTTT
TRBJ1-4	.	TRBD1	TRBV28	CASSLPGRGPANEKLFF	TGTGCCAGCAGTTTACCCGGCAGGGGGCCTGCTAATGAAAAACTGTTTTTT
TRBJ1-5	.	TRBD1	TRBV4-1	CASSHPTGFGQPQHF	TGCGCCAGCAGCCACCCGACAGGGTTTGGCCAGCCCCAGCATTTT
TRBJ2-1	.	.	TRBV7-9	CASSLDRSLYNEQFF	TGTGCCAGCAGCTTAGACCGGTCCCTCTACAATGAGCAGTTCTTC
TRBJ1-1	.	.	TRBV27	CASSPGAGGRVTEAFF	TGTGCCAGCAGTCCTGGTGCGGGGGGGCGCGTCACTGAAGCTTTCTTT
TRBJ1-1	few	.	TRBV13	CASSLGDYTEAFF	TGTGCCAGCAGCCTGGGGGACTACACTGAAGCTTTCTTT
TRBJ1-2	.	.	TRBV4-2	CASSPERGGPGGYTF	TGTGCCAGCAGCCCGGAACGGGGGGGGCCAGGGGGCTACACCTTC
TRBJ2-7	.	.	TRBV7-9	CASSLANIGDYEQYF	TGTGCCAGCAGCTTAGCCAACATAGGGGATTACGAGCAGTACTTC
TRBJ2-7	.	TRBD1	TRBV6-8	CASGHDRGLNYEQYF	TGTGCCAGCGGTCACGACAGGGGCCTCAACTACGAGCAGTACTTC
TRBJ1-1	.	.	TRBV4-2	CASSRKILTGNTEAFF	TGTGCCAGCAGCCGTAAAATCCTGACAGGCAACACTGAAGCTTTCTTT
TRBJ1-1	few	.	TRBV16	CASSHPQGNTEAFF	TGTGCCAGCAGCCACCCCCAGGGGAACACTGAAGCTTTCTTT
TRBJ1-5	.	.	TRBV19	CASSLTPYSNQPQHF	TGTGCCAGTAGCTTAACACCATATAGCAATCAGCCCCAGCATTTT
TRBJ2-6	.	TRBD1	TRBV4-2	CASSQLQGPLSGANVLTF	TGTGCCAGCAGCCAATTACAGGGGCCACTGTCTGGGGCCAACGTCCTGACTTTC